The rows below give T cell receptor beta chains drawn from one sample of a study of CD8 T cells in ankylosing spondylitis. TCRdb re-derived calls from the 5' RACE reads in MiXCR, one entry per CDR3 protein. The table records fewer than 450,000 distinct CDR3 sequences, approximately 17% of them present only once. Sequencing input: blood, either unsorted or a sorted T cell fraction (not recorded which). These receptors originate from a male donor with ankylosing spondylitis. The CDR3 runs from the conserved cysteine through the conserved F or W. D genes are given only for firm matches. Expanded clones get a size class; other rows say once, few or many, or leave the size out.

CDR3 DNA: TGTGCCAGCAGCTTCACAGGGGATAATTCACCCCTCCACTTT
CDR3 protein: CASSFTGDNSPLHF
J gene: TRBJ1-6
V gene: TRBV3-1
clone size: many
D gene: TRBD1

CDR3 DNA: TGTGCCATCAGTGCGGGACAGGGCGGACAGTTCTTC
CDR3 protein: CAISAGQGGQFF
J gene: TRBJ2-1
V gene: TRBV10-3
clone size: few
D gene: TRBD1

CDR3 DNA: TGTGCCAGCAATCCAAAGAACACCGGGGAGCTGTTTTTT
CDR3 protein: CASNPKNTGELFF
J gene: TRBJ2-2
V gene: TRBV2
clone size: .
D gene: .

CDR3 DNA: TGTGCCAGCAGCCCGGGGTCTGGCACAGATACGCAGTATTTT
CDR3 protein: CASSPGSGTDTQYF
J gene: TRBJ2-3
V gene: TRBV7-6
clone size: many
D gene: .

CDR3 DNA: TGTGCCAGCAGCCCAGGGTTTACCATTTTTGAGACCCAGTACTTC
CDR3 protein: CASSPGFTIFETQYF
J gene: TRBJ2-5
V gene: TRBV7-7
clone size: .
D gene: .

CDR3 DNA: TGTGCCAGCAGTCCGGGACTAGCGGGGCTCTACAATGAGCAGTTCTTC
CDR3 protein: CASSPGLAGLYNEQFF
J gene: TRBJ2-1
V gene: TRBV12-3/TRBV12-4
clone size: many
D gene: TRBD2

CDR3 DNA: TGCGCCAGCAGCTTGGGGTCGGGACACTCCTACGAGCAGTACTTC
CDR3 protein: CASSLGSGHSYEQYF
J gene: TRBJ2-7
V gene: TRBV5-1
clone size: .
D gene: .

CDR3 DNA: TGTGCCAGCAGCTTAGCCCGCGGGTACACAGATACGCAGTATTTT
CDR3 protein: CASSLARGYTDTQYF
J gene: TRBJ2-3
V gene: TRBV7-2
clone size: .
D gene: .

CDR3 DNA: TGTGCCAGCAGCCCGGGACAGGTCTACGAGCAGTACTTC
CDR3 protein: CASSPGQVYEQYF
J gene: TRBJ2-7
V gene: TRBV9
clone size: .
D gene: TRBD1

CDR3 DNA: TGCAGTGCTCACCAACAGGGGACTGAAGCTTTCTTT
CDR3 protein: CSAHQQGTEAFF
J gene: TRBJ1-1
V gene: TRBV20-1
clone size: .
D gene: TRBD1

CDR3 DNA: TGCGCCAGCAGCCCGGGACAGGGGCCTCACTACGAGCAGTACTTC
CDR3 protein: CASSPGQGPHYEQYF
J gene: TRBJ2-7
V gene: TRBV4-1
clone size: .
D gene: TRBD1

CDR3 DNA: TGCAGCGTACTACAGGGGCACGGAAACACCATATATTTT
CDR3 protein: CSVLQGHGNTIYF
J gene: TRBJ1-3
V gene: TRBV29-1
clone size: many
D gene: TRBD1

CDR3 DNA: TGTGCCACCAGTGGTGGGACTAGCGGGAGGGCAACAAAGCAGTTCTTC
CDR3 protein: CATSGGTSGRATKQFF
J gene: TRBJ2-1
V gene: TRBV24-1
clone size: .
D gene: TRBD2

CDR3 DNA: TGTGCCAGCAGCTTAGTCCCCGGACCCGGGTTTAAAGAGCAGTACTTC
CDR3 protein: CASSLVPGPGFKEQYF
J gene: TRBJ2-7
V gene: TRBV7-8
clone size: many
D gene: .

CDR3 DNA: TGTGCCAGCAGTTTGGTCCGGGGGGGCCCCCTGTCGAATGAAAAACTGTTTTTT
CDR3 protein: CASSLVRGGPLSNEKLFF
J gene: TRBJ1-4
V gene: TRBV12-3/TRBV12-4
clone size: .
D gene: .

CDR3 DNA: TGCAGTGCTAGGGCGACGGAGACGGATACGCAGTATTTT
CDR3 protein: CSARATETDTQYF
J gene: TRBJ2-3
V gene: TRBV20-1
clone size: few
D gene: .

CDR3 DNA: TGCGCCAGCAGCTTGGCGTCAGGGGCGCGAGGAAACACCATATATTTT
CDR3 protein: CASSLASGARGNTIYF
J gene: TRBJ1-3
V gene: TRBV5-1
clone size: few
D gene: .

CDR3 DNA: TGCAGTGCTAGCGGGGGGAGCGGGAGCTACGAGCAGTACTTC
CDR3 protein: CSASGGSGSYEQYF
J gene: TRBJ2-7
V gene: TRBV20-1
clone size: .
D gene: TRBD2

CDR3 DNA: TGCAGCCATCTCACAGGGACTTCAGCTTTCTTT
CDR3 protein: CSHLTGTSAFF
J gene: TRBJ1-1
V gene: TRBV29-1
clone size: .
D gene: .

CDR3 DNA: TGCGCCAGCAGCACTCCATACAGGGAAGGCTACACCTTC
CDR3 protein: CASSTPYREGYTF
J gene: TRBJ1-2
V gene: TRBV5-1
clone size: many
D gene: .

CDR3 DNA: TGCGCCAGCAGCTTGGCGAAGGGACCGCCGAACACTGAAGCTTTCTTT
CDR3 protein: CASSLAKGPPNTEAFF
J gene: TRBJ1-1
V gene: TRBV5-1
clone size: .
D gene: .

CDR3 DNA: TGTGCCAGCGCCATGCAGGGATATGACTATGGCTACACCTTC
CDR3 protein: CASAMQGYDYGYTF
J gene: TRBJ1-2
V gene: TRBV12-3/TRBV12-4
clone size: .
D gene: .

CDR3 DNA: TGTGCCAGCAGTTACTCATCACGGGAGCCAAATGAGCAGTTCTTC
CDR3 protein: CASSYSSREPNEQFF
J gene: TRBJ2-1
V gene: TRBV6-5
clone size: many
D gene: .

CDR3 DNA: TGTGCCAGCCTTCTGGGGACAGGGGGAAATTCACCCCTCCACTTT
CDR3 protein: CASLLGTGGNSPLHF
J gene: TRBJ1-6
V gene: TRBV2
clone size: few
D gene: TRBD1

CDR3 DNA: TGCAGTGCTAGCGGGGCGGGAGGGCCGGCTGGTGAGCAGTTCTTC
CDR3 protein: CSASGAGGPAGEQFF
J gene: TRBJ2-1
V gene: TRBV20-1
clone size: few
D gene: TRBD2

CDR3 DNA: TGCGCCAGCAGCCCAGGTTCAGGGGTGCCCCCTCTCGAGCAGTACTTC
CDR3 protein: CASSPGSGVPPLEQYF
J gene: TRBJ2-7
V gene: TRBV5-1
clone size: .
D gene: .

CDR3 DNA: TGTGCCAGCAGCCGTAGGACAGGGACGGAGGACACTGAAGCTTTCTTT
CDR3 protein: CASSRRTGTEDTEAFF
J gene: TRBJ1-1
V gene: TRBV14
clone size: few
D gene: TRBD1